A selection of T cell receptor beta chains follows, all from one sample in a study of T-cell reconstitution after alpha-beta-depleted transplantation in children. Via MiXCR, TCRdb re-called the PCR reads, giving one row per CDR3 protein. In the table there are about 300,000 distinct CDR3 sequences, 10% of which are singletons. Sequencing was performed on PBMCs, taken before TCRalphabeta/CD19-depleted stem cell transplant. Every receptor here comes from a boy under two years old with acute myeloid leukemia, due to receive a stem cell transplant. The CDR3 runs from the conserved cysteine through the conserved F or W. The order of the fields is V gene, D gene, clone size, J gene, CDR3 protein, CDR3 DNA. A D gene is named only where the DNA matches it firmly. Some rows mark clone size as missing; the rest say once, few, many or name a class of expanded clone.

v_call: TRBV28; d_call: TRBD2; clone_size: many; j_call: TRBJ2-7; cdr3_aa: CAIKRESDYEQYF; cdr3_nt: TGTGCCATCAAGCGGGAGTCCGATTACGAGCAGTACTTC
v_call: TRBV5-5; d_call: TRBD2; clone_size: many; j_call: TRBJ2-5; cdr3_aa: CASSSGLAGLQETQYF; cdr3_nt: TGTGCCAGCAGCTCTGGACTAGCGGGGCTCCAAGAGACCCAGTACTTC
v_call: TRBV9; d_call: TRBD2; clone_size: many; j_call: TRBJ2-7; cdr3_aa: CASSAGLAVYEQYF; cdr3_nt: TGTGCCAGCAGCGCGGGACTAGCGGTCTACGAGCAGTACTTC
v_call: TRBV18; d_call: TRBD1; clone_size: many; j_call: TRBJ2-2; cdr3_aa: CAEGPGQGNTGELFF; cdr3_nt: TGTGCCGAAGGACCGGGACAGGGGAACACCGGGGAGCTGTTTTTT
v_call: TRBV7-9; d_call: TRBD1; clone_size: many; j_call: TRBJ2-5; cdr3_aa: CASSSDRFQETQYF; cdr3_nt: TGTGCCAGCAGCTCGGACAGGTTCCAAGAGACCCAGTACTTC
v_call: TRBV15; d_call: TRBD2; clone_size: .; j_call: TRBJ2-1; cdr3_aa: CATSSPGLAGDNEQFF; cdr3_nt: TGTGCCACCAGCAGCCCAGGACTAGCGGGAGACAATGAGCAGTTCTTC
v_call: TRBV12-3/TRBV12-4; d_call: .; clone_size: .; j_call: TRBJ1-6; cdr3_aa: CASSLGGRTPLHF; cdr3_nt: TGTGCCAGCAGTTTAGGGGGCCGGACACCCCTCCACTTT
v_call: TRBV6-2/TRBV6-3; d_call: TRBD1; clone_size: many; j_call: TRBJ2-2; cdr3_aa: CASSYSLRDSTNTGELFF; cdr3_nt: TGTGCCAGCAGTTACTCACTCCGGGACAGCACGAACACCGGGGAGCTGTTTTTT
v_call: TRBV6-5; d_call: .; clone_size: many; j_call: TRBJ2-1; cdr3_aa: CASSSSRIYNEQFF; cdr3_nt: TGTGCCAGCAGTTCGTCTAGAATATACAATGAGCAGTTCTTC
v_call: TRBV5-1; d_call: .; clone_size: many; j_call: TRBJ2-3; cdr3_aa: CASRDGRGVDTQYF; cdr3_nt: TGCGCCAGCAGGGATGGTCGGGGAGTAGATACGCAGTATTTT
v_call: TRBV20-1; d_call: TRBD2; clone_size: .; j_call: TRBJ2-2; cdr3_aa: CSATIGRATGELFF; cdr3_nt: TGCAGTGCTACAATCGGGAGGGCCACCGGGGAGCTGTTTTTT
v_call: TRBV11-2; d_call: TRBD1; clone_size: few; j_call: TRBJ2-7; cdr3_aa: CASSLKSWDSVFPLSYEQYF; cdr3_nt: TGTGCCAGCAGCTTAAAATCCTGGGACAGTGTTTTCCCCCTATCCTACGAGCAGTACTTC
v_call: TRBV7-2; d_call: .; clone_size: many; j_call: TRBJ2-2; cdr3_aa: CASSLTGWYTGELFF; cdr3_nt: TGTGCCAGCAGCTTAACAGGGTGGTACACCGGGGAGCTGTTTTTT
v_call: TRBV12-3/TRBV12-4; d_call: .; clone_size: .; j_call: TRBJ2-7; cdr3_aa: CASSLQFSYEQYF; cdr3_nt: TGTGCCAGCAGCCTACAATTCTCCTACGAGCAGTACTTC
v_call: TRBV27; d_call: .; clone_size: many; j_call: TRBJ2-1; cdr3_aa: CASSLWDSDEQFF; cdr3_nt: TGTGCCAGCAGTTTATGGGATAGTGATGAGCAGTTCTTC
v_call: TRBV24-1; d_call: TRBD2; clone_size: .; j_call: TRBJ2-1; cdr3_aa: CATSGGGGYNEQFF; cdr3_nt: TGTGCCACCAGTGGGGGGGGGGGCTACAATGAGCAGTTCTTC
v_call: TRBV12-3/TRBV12-4; d_call: TRBD1; clone_size: many; j_call: TRBJ2-2; cdr3_aa: CASQQGFRGTGELFF; cdr3_nt: TGTGCCAGCCAACAGGGGTTCCGAGGTACCGGGGAGCTGTTTTTT
v_call: TRBV27; d_call: TRBD2; clone_size: many; j_call: TRBJ2-5; cdr3_aa: CASSSNPAGGIETQYF; cdr3_nt: TGTGCCAGCAGTTCTAACCCCGCGGGAGGGATCGAGACCCAGTACTTC